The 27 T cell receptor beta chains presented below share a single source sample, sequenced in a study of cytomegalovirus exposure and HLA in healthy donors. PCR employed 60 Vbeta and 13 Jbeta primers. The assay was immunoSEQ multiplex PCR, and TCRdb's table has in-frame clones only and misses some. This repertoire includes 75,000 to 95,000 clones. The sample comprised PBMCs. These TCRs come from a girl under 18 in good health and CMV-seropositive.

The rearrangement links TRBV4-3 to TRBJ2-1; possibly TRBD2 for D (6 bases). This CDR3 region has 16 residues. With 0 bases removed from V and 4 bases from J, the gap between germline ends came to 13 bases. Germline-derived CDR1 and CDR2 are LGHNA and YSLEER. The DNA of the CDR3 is TGCGCCAGCAGCCAAGATCTGGTTAGCGGATACAATGAGCAGTTCTTC. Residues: CASSQDLVSGYNEQFF.

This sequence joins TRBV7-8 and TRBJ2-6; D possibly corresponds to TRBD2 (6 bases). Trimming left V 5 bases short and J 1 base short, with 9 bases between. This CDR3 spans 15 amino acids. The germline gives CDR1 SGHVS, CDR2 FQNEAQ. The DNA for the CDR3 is TGTGCCAGCAGCCCCGGGGGATCTGGGGCCAACGTCCTGACTTTC. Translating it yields CASSPGGSGANVLTF.

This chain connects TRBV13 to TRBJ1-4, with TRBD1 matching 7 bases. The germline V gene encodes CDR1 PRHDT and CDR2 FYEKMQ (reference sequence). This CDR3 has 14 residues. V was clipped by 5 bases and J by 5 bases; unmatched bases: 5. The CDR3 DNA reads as TGTGCCAGCAGCCAGGGGACAGAAAATGAAAAACTGTTTTTT. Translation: CASSQGTENEKLFF.

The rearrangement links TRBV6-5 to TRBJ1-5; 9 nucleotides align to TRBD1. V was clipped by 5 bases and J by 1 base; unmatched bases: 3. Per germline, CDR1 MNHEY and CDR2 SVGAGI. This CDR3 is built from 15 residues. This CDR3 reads CASSPGTGSNQPQHF. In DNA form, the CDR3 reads TGTGCCAGCAGTCCCGGGACAGGGAGCAATCAGCCCCAGCATTTT.

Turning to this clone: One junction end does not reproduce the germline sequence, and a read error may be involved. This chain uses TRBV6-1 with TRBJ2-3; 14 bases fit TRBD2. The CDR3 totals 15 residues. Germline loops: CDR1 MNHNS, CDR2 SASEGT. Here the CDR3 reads CASSAGLAGANPHNF. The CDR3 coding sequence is TGTGCCAGCAGTGCGGGACTAGCGGGGGCCAACCCACATAATTTT.

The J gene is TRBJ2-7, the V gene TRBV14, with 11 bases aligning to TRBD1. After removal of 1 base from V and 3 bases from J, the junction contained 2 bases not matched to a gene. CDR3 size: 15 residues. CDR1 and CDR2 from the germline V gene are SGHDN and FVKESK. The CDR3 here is CASSQGTGGGYEQYV. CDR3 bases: TGTGCCAGCAGCCAAGGGACAGGGGGCGGCTACGAGCAGTACGTC.

The CDR3 DNA reads TGCGCCAGCAGCCAAGATGGGGGGGCAGGGGAAAAACTGTTTTTT. Translating gives CASSQDGGAGEKLFF. The rearrangement joins TRBV4-3 to TRBJ1-4, with D perhaps matching TRBD1 (6 bases). V lost 0 bases and J lost 8, with 13 bases in between. Per the germline V gene, CDR1 is LGHNA and CDR2 is YSLEER. The CDR3 loop spans 15 amino acids.

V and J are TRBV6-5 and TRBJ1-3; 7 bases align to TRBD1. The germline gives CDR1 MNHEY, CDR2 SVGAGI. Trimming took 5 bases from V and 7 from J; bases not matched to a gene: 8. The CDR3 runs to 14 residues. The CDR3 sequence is CASSPGAGGNTIYF. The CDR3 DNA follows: TGTGCCAGCAGTCCCGGGGCAGGGGGGAACACCATATATTTT.

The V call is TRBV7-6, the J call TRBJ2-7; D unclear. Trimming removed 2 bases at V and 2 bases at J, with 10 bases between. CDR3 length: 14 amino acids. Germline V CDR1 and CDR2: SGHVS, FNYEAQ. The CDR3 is CASSLQETPYEQYF. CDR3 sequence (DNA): TGTGCCAGCAGCTTACAGGAAACGCCCTACGAGCAGTACTTC.

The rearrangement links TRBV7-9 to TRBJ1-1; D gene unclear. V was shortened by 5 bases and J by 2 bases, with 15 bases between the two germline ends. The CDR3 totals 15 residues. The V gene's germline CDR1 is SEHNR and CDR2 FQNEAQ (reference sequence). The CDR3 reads CASSLQAIYNTEAFF. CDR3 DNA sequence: TGTGCCAGCAGCCTCCAAGCGATATATAACACTGAAGCTTTCTTT.

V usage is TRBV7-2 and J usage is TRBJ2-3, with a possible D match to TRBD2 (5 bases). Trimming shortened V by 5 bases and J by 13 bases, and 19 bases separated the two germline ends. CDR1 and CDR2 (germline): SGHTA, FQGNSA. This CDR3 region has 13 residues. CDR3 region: CASSAAPTGRKYF. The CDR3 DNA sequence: TGTGCCAGCAGCGCCGCGCCTACGGGGAGAAAGTATTTT. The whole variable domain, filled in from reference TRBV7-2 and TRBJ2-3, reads GAGVSQSPSNKVTEKGKDVELRCDPISGHTALYWYRQSLGQGLEFLIYFQGNSAPDKSGLPSDRFSAERTGGSVSTLTIQRTQQEDSAVYLCASSAAPTGRKYFGPGTRLTVL.

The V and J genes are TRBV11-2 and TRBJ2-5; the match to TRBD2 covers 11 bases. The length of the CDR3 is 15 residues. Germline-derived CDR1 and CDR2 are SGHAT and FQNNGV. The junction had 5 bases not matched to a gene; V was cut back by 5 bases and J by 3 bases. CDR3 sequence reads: CASSPLLAGEETQYF. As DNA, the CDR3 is TGTGCCAGCAGCCCTCTACTAGCGGGGGAAGAGACCCAGTACTTC.

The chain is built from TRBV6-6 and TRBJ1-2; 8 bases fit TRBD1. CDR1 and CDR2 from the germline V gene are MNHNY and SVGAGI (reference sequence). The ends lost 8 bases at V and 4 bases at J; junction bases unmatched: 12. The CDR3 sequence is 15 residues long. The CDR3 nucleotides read TGTGCCAGCGGTACAGGGGGAACTTCTTTCTATGGCTACACCTTC. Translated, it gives CASGTGGTSFYGYTF.

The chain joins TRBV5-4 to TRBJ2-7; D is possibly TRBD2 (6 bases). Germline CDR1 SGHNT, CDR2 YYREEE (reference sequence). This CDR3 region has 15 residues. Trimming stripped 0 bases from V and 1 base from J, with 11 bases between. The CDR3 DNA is TGTGCCAGCAGCTTGGGAGGGACTGATTCCTACGAGCAGTACTTC. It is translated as CASSLGGTDSYEQYF.

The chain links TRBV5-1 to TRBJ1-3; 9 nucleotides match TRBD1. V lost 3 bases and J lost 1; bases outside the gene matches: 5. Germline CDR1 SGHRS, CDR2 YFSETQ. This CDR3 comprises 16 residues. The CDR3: CASSSGDRESGNTIYF. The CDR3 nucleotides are TGCGCCAGCAGCTCCGGGGACAGGGAGTCTGGAAACACCATATATTTT.

CDR3 nucleotides: TGTGCCAGCAGTTATCGGGGGGCGAGCTCCTACGAGCAGTACGTC. Translated, it gives CASSYRGASSYEQYV. The V gene is TRBV5-6, the J gene TRBJ2-7; possibly TRBD2 for D (7 bases). The CDR3 spans 15 residues. The ends were cut back, 5 bases at V and 0 bases at J, with 15 bases in the middle. CDR1 SGHDT and CDR2 YYEEEE come from the germline V gene.

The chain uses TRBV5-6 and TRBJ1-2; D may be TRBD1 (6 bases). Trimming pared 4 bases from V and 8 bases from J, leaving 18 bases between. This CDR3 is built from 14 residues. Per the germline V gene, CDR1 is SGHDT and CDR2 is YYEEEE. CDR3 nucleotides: TGTGCCAGCAGCCCATCGGCCGGGGACAACGGCTACACCTTC. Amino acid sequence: CASSPSAGDNGYTF.

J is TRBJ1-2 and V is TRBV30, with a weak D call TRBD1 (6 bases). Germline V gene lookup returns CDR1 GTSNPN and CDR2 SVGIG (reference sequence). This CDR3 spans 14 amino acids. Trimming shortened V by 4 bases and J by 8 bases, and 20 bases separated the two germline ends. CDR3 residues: CAWIQGPFPGGYTF. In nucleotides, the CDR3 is TGTGCCTGGATACAGGGACCGTTTCCGGGGGGCTACACCTTC.

CDR3 region: CASSGPGGETQYF. As DNA, the CDR3 is TGTGCCAGCAGCGGCCCAGGGGGGGAGACCCAGTACTTC. This chain uses TRBV9 with TRBJ2-5; TRBD1 is a possible D gene (7 bases). CDR1 is SGDLS, CDR2 YYNGEE, per germline. V dropped 3 bases and J dropped 5 bases, with 11 bases sitting between them. CDR3 length: 13 residues.

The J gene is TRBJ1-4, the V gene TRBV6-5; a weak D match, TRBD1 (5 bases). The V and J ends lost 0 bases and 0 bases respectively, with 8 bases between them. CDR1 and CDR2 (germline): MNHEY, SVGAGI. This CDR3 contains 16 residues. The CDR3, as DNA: TGTGCCAGCAGTTACTCCGGGGGGTCAACTAATGAAAAACTGTTTTTT. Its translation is CASSYSGGSTNEKLFF.

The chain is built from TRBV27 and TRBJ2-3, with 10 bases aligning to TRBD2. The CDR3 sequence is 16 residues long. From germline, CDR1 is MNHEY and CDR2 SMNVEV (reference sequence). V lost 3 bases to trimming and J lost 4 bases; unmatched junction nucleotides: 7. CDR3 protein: CASSLRTSGGADTQYF. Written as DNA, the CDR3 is TGTGCCAGCAGTTTGAGGACTAGCGGAGGCGCAGATACGCAGTATTTT.

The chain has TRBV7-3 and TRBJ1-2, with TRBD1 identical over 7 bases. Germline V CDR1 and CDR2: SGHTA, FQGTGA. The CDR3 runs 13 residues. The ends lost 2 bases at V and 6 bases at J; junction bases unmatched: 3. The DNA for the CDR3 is TGTGCCAGCAGCTTAGAGGACAGGAATGGCTACACCTTC. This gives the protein CASSLEDRNGYTF.

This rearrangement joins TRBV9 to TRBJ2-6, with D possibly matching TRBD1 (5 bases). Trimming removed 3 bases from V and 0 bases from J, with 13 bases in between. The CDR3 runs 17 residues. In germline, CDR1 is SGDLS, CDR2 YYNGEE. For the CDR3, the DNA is TGTGCCAGCAGCGCCGCTAGACAGCGCTCTGGGGCCAACGTCCTGACTTTC. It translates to CASSAARQRSGANVLTF.

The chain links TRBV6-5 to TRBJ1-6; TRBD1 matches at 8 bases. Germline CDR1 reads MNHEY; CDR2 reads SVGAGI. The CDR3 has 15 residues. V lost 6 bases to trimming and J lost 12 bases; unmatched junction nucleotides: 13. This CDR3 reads CASSGTGGLFEPLHF. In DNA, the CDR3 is TGTGCCAGCAGCGGGACAGGAGGCCTTTTTGAACCCCTCCACTTT.

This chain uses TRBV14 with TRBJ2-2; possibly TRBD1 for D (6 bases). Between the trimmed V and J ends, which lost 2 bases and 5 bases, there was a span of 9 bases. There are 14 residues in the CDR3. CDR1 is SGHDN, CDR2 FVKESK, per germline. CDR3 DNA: TGTGCCAGCAGCCAATTCAGGGGAACCGGGGAGCTGTTTTTT. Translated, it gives CASSQFRGTGELFF.

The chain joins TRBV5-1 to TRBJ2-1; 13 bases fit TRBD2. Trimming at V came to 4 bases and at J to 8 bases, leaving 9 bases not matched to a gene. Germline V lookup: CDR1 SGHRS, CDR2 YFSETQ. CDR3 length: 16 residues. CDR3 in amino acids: CASSSTGLAGIYEQFF. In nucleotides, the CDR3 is TGCGCCAGCAGCAGTACGGGACTAGCGGGGATCTATGAGCAGTTCTTC. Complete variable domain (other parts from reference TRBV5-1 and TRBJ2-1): KAGVTQTPRYLIKTRGQQVTLSCSPISGHRSVSWYQQTPGQGLQFLFEYFSETQRNKGNFPGRFSGRQFSNSRSEMNVSTLELGDSALYLCASSSTGLAGIYEQFFGPGTRLTVL.

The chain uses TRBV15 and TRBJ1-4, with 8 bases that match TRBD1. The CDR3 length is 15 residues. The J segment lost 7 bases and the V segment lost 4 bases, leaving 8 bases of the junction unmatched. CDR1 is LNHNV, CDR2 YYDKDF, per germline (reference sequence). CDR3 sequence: CATSNSRGLTEKLFF. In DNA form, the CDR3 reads TGTGCCACCAGCAACAGCAGGGGGCTGACTGAAAAACTGTTTTTT.